The clone carrying this TCR beta chain was observed once. This sample stems from a study of blood T cell repertoires in COVID-19. The V gene lost 9 bases and the J gene lost 8 bases, with 17 bases spanning the gap. CDR3 length equals 14 residues. Germline assignment: CDR1 MNHEY and CDR2 SVGAGI. TCRdb's copy holds only in-frame clones and misses some; the assay was immunoSEQ multiplex PCR. The table records approximately 100,000 clones, roughly 85% of them present only once. The rearrangement uses TRBV6-5 and TRBJ1-6; D possibly corresponds to TRBD1 (6 bases). The specimen sequenced was peripheral blood. The sequence was collected from a woman in her seventies with active or convalescent COVID-19. CDR3 amino acids: CASRRGYSDSPLHF. CDR3 sequence (DNA): TGTGCCAGTCGTAGGGGGTATTCCGATTCACCCCTCCACTTT.